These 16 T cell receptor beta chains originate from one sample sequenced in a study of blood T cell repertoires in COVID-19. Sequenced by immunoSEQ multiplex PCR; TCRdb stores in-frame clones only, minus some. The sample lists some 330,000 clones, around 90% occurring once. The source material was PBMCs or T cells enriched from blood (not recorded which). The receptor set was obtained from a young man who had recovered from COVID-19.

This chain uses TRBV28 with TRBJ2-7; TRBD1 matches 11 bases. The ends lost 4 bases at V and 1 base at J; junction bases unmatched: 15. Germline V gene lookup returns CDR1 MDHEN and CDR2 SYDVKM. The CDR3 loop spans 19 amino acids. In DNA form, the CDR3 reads TGTGCCAGCAGTTATCGGGACAGGGGGTTCCAACGTACGTCCTACGAGCAGTACTTC. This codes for CASSYRDRGFQRTSYEQYF.

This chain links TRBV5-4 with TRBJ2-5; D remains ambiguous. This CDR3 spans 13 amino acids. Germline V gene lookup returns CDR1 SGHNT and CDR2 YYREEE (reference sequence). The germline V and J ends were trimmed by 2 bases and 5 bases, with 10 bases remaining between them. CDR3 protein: CASSFGAGETQYF. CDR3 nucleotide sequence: TGTGCCAGCAGCTTCGGAGCCGGGGAGACCCAGTACTTC.

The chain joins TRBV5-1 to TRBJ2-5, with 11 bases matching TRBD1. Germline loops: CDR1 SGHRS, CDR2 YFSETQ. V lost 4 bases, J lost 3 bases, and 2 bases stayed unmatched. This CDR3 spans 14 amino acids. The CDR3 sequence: CASSQGQGEETQYF. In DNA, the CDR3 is TGCGCCAGCAGCCAGGGACAGGGGGAAGAGACCCAGTACTTC.

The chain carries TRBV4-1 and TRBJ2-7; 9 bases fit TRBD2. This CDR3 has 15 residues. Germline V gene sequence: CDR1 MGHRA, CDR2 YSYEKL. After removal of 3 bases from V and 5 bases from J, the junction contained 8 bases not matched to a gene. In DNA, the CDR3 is TGCGCCAGCAGCCATTGGGAGCGGGGGGTCCACGAGCAGTACTTC. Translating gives CASSHWERGVHEQYF.

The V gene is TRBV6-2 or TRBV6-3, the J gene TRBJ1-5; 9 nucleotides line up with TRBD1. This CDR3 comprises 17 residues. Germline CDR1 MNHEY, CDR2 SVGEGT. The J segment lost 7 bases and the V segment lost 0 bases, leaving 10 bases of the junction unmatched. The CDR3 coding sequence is TGTGCCAGCAGTTACTCGATTATGGGACAGGGACACCAGCCCCAGCATTTT. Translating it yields CASSYSIMGQGHQPQHF.

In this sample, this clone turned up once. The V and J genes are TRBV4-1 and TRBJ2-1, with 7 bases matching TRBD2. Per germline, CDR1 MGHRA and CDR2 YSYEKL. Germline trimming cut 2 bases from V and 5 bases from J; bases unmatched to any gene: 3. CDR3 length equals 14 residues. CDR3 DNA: TGCGCCAGCAGCCAACGGGGGGACCACAATGAGCAGTTCTTC. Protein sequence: CASSQRGDHNEQFF.

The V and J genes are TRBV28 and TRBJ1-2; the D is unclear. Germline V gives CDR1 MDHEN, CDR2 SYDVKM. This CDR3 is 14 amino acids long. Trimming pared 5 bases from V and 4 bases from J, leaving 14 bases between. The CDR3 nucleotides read TGTGCCAGCAGTCCCCCGGGAGCGGGCTATGGCTACACCTTC. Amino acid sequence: CASSPPGAGYGYTF.

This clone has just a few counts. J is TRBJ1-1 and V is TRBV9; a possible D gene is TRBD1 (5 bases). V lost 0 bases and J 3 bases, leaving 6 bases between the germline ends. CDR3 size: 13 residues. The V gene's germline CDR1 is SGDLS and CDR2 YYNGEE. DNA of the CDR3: TGTGCCAGCAGCGTAGGGGGGGACACTGAAGCTTTCTTT. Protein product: CASSVGGDTEAFF.

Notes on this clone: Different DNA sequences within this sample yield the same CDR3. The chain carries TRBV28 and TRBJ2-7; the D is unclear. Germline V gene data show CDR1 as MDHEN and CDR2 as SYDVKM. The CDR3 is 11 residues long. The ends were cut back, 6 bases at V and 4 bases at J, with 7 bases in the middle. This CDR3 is CASSLRYEQYF. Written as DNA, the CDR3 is TGTGCCAGCAGCCTAAGATACGAGCAGTACTTC.

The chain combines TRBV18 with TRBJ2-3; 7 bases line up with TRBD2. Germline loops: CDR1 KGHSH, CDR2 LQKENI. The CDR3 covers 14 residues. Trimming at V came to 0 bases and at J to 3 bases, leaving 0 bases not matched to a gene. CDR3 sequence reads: CASSPPGGTDTQYF. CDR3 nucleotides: TGTGCCAGCTCACCACCCGGGGGGACAGATACGCAGTATTTT.

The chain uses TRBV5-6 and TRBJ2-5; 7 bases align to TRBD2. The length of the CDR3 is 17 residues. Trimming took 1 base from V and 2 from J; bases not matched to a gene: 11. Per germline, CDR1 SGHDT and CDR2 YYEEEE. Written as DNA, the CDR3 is TGTGCCAGCAGCTTGCGGGGGGTTAGCGGGTCACAAGAGACCCAGTACTTC. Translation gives CASSLRGVSGSQETQYF.

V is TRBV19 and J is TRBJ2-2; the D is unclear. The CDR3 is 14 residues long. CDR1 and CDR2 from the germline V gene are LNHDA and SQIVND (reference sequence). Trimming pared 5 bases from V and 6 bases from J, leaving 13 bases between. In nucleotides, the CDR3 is TGTGCCAGTAGTGCCCGAGTGGTCGCCGGGGAGCTGTTTTTT. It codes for CASSARVVAGELFF.

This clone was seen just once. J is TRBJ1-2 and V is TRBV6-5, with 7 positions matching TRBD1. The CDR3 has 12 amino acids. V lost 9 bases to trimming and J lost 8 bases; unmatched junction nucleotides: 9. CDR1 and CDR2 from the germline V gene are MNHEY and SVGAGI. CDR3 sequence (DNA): TGTGCCAGTCGTACAGGGGAAAGGGGCTACACCTTC. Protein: CASRTGERGYTF.

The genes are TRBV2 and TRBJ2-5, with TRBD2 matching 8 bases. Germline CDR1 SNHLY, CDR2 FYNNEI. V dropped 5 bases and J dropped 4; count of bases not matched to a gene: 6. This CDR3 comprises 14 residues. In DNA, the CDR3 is TGTGCCAGCAGTCCACTAGCGGTACGAGAGACCCAGTACTTC. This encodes CASSPLAVRETQYF.

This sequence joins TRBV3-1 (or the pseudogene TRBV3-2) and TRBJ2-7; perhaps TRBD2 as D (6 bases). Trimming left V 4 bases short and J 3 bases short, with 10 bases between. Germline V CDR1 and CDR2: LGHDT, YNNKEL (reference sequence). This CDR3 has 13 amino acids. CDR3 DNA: TGTGCCAGCAGCCGGGGACTCGACTACGAGCAGTACTTC. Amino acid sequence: CASSRGLDYEQYF.

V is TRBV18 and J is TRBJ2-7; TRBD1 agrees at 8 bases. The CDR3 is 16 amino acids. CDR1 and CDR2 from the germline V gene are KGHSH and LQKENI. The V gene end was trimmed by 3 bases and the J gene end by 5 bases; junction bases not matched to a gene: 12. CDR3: CASSPPSGGAGNEQYF. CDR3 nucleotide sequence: TGTGCCAGCTCACCGCCTTCAGGGGGCGCGGGGAACGAGCAGTACTTC.